This T cell receptor beta chain was recovered during a study of vaccination effects on CD4 cells after COVID-19. General study points: In the late period after vaccination, infection- and vaccine-induced clones contracted markedly. Researchers report that only 1 of 255 vaccine-induced clones in healthy vaccinees cross-reacted with common cold coronaviruses.

Within the ViraFEST assay, antigen-specific CD4+ T cells underwent expansion with viral peptide pools prior to sequencing. The culture ran for approximately 10 days before CD4+ T cells were isolated. Vaccine recipients lacked prior SARS-CoV-2 infection and had negative nucleocapsid antibodies. Wells of around 2 million PBMC each were grown with around 10 IU/ml IL-2 and around 10 ug/ml peptides. IL-2 medium was substituted for half the medium on days 3 and 7. Here immunoSEQ multiplex PCR was the method, and the copy in TCRdb shows in-frame clones only, minus some. The sample holds some 52,000 clones; 75% to 85% are singletons and the top ten take approximately 6%. Worth noting for this clone: What it binds is unknown.

Deletions cut 8 bases from V and 2 bases from J, with 14 bases between. This CDR3 comprises 14 residues. Germline loops: CDR1 MNHEY, CDR2 SVGAGI. This clonotype was sampled from a human donor who received a COVID-19 vaccine. Sample: CD4+ T cells from PBMCs cultured with HCoV-OC43 spike peptides, taken before COVID-19 vaccination. Specified subset: HCoV-OC43 spike overlapping peptide pool stimulation. The V gene is TRBV6-5, the J gene TRBJ2-3; D gene ambiguous. CDR3 residues: CASRANWSTDTQYF. The CDR3 DNA sequence: TGTGCCAGCCGGGCGAACTGGTCCACAGATACGCAGTATTTT.